Detailed here is one T cell receptor beta chain. Its antigen is still unknown. This CDR3 contains 15 residues. Per germline, CDR1 SGHRS and CDR2 YFSETQ. With 1 base removed from V and 0 bases from J, the gap between germline ends came to 9 bases. The sample is drawn from a study of Ad26.COV2.S vaccination and SARS-CoV-2 variants. Study-level information: Donor participated within the Ad26.COV2.S arm of the COV1001 trial. Ad26.COV2.S was injected intramuscularly once or twice, 56 days apart.

Treatment specified: 15 to 20 received Ad26.COV2.S at low or high dose, single or two shots; several received placebo; per-sample allocation not given. The samples were gathered on day 63 after the first injection of vaccine or placebo. General study results and limits: Spike-specific TCR breadth in vaccine recipients exceeded that seen in placebo recipients. Total T cell responses, in the TCR breadth and depth analyses, may have been underestimated.

Produced via immunoSEQ multiplex PCR; TCRdb's table is partial and in-frame only. The data contain over 400,000 clones, about 90% of them singletons. Sequencing used peripheral blood, obtained in a trial of Ad26.COV2.S vaccine versus placebo. V usage is TRBV5-1 and J usage is TRBJ2-3; unclear D gene. The sequence derives from a person aged 18-65 years who received the Ad26.COV2.S COVID-19 vaccine or a placebo. CDR3 loop: CASSLRPSSTDTQYF. The CDR3 region has the DNA TGCGCCAGCAGCTTGAGGCCGTCTAGCACAGATACGCAGTATTTT.